These 6 T cell receptor beta chains share one sample of origin, sequenced in a study of T cell repertoires in cytomegalovirus infection. From the reads, TCRdb called clonotypes with MiXCR, one entry per CDR3 protein. The table shows 450,000 to 650,000 distinct CDR3 sequences, with approximately 40% occurring only once. These receptors' antigens are unknown. The sequences come from cultured PBMCs, collected from culture after CMV antigen stimulation. These receptors were taken from a human donor in good health (CMV status not recorded). Some clones in this sample may be carry-over from other donors' samples.

The chain couples TRBV7-2 to TRBJ1-2; 9 bases line up with TRBD1. V dropped 5 bases and J dropped 0; count of bases not matched to a gene: 10. Germline CDR1 SGHTA, CDR2 FQGNSA. The CDR3 is 17 residues long. In nucleotides, the CDR3 is TGTGCCAGCAGCATTCGGACAGGGGCGTCAGCTAACTATGGCTACACCTTC. This sequence encodes CASSIRTGASANYGYTF.

J is TRBJ2-3 and V is TRBV7-6; perhaps D is TRBD1 or TRBD2 (6 bases each). Trimming shortened V by 2 bases and J by 5 bases, and 14 bases separated the two germline ends. The germline gives CDR1 SGHVS, CDR2 FNYEAQ. This CDR3 has 15 residues. Here the CDR3 DNA reads TGTGCCAGCAGCTTACTAACGGAGGGGGGAGATACGCAGTATTTT. As protein: CASSLLTEGGDTQYF.

This clonotype came up a few times. This sequence joins TRBV7-9 and TRBJ2-3; D remains unclear. The CDR3 contains 14 residues. Between the trimmed V and J ends, which lost 8 bases and 5 bases, there was a span of 17 bases. CDR1 and CDR2 from the germline V gene are SEHNR and FQNEAQ (reference sequence). The CDR3 loop reads CASLKYPKEDTQYF. CDR3 bases: TGTGCCAGCCTAAAGTACCCTAAAGAAGATACGCAGTATTTT.

V usage is TRBV7-6 and J usage is TRBJ2-1; D perhaps matches TRBD2 (6 bases). V was pared by 1 base and J by 4 bases, with 11 bases between. The CDR3 consists of 15 residues. Per germline, CDR1 SGHVS and CDR2 FNYEAQ. The CDR3 spells CASSLEDYFYNEQFF. The CDR3 nucleotides are TGTGCCAGCAGCTTAGAGGACTACTTTTACAATGAGCAGTTCTTC.

This clonotype was detected many times. The J gene is TRBJ1-2, the V gene TRBV7-2, with D uncertain. Germline values: CDR1 SGHTA, CDR2 FQGNSA. Trimming pared 5 bases from V and 8 bases from J, leaving 21 bases between. This CDR3 spans 15 amino acids. In nucleotides, the CDR3 is TGTGCCAGCAGCCTCACGCAGAGGTCTACAGAGGGCTACACCTTC. It encodes CASSLTQRSTEGYTF.

The rearrangement joins TRBV6-6 to TRBJ2-1, with 12 bases lining up with TRBD2. V lost 6 bases and J lost 7; bases outside the gene matches: 4. The CDR3 totals 14 residues. From germline, CDR1 is MNHNY and CDR2 SVGAGI (reference sequence). CDR3 DNA sequence: TGTGCCAGCAGACCCGGGACTAGCGGGAATGAGCAGTTCTTC. Encoded protein: CASRPGTSGNEQFF.